One T cell receptor beta chain is described in this entry. Study processing details: Reference gene primers were amplified, and this amplification served to estimate nucleated cell counts. TCRdb keeps only in-frame clones here, not all; method: immunoSEQ multiplex PCR. V and J calls and clone size are copied from that table; D and trimming were computed from the DNA. The repertoire consists of 450,000 to 600,000 clones, with 75% to 90% occurring once and the leading ten covering 0.65% to 0.9%. The sample originates from a study of blood T cell repertoires in COVID-19. Individuals drawn from about two dozen US areas were about 18 to 89 years old. Two negative PCRs, clearance, or symptom resolution were required of recovered Cohort 3 donors. V dropped 4 bases and J dropped 7; count of bases not matched to a gene: 8. The CDR3 sequence is 16 residues long. Germline CDR1 reads KGHSH; CDR2 reads LQKENI.

The source of this sequence is a woman aged 18-35 years who had recovered from COVID-19. The sequenced sample was PBMCs or T cells enriched from blood (not recorded which). V usage is TRBV18 and J usage is TRBJ2-3, with 13 nucleotides matching TRBD2. The CDR3 nucleotides read TGTGCCAGCTCACTACTGACTAGCGGGGGGTCGAATACGCAGTATTTT. Translating it yields CASSLLTSGGSNTQYF.